Following are 24 T cell receptor beta chains from one sample sequenced in a study of PD-L1 blockade in urothelial cancer. The repertoire was sequenced with immunoSEQ multiplex PCR; TCRdb's copy has only in-frame clones and lacks some. The profile shows fewer than 50,000 clones, roughly 90% of them singletons. The sample was PBMCs, taken around atezolizumab (anti-PD-L1) treatment. The receptor set was obtained from a man aged 65 to 79 with urothelial cancer.

The V and J genes are TRBV10-2 and TRBJ1-2; D unresolved. V was shortened by 1 base and J by 5 bases, with 5 bases between the two germline ends. CDR1 and CDR2 from the germline V gene are WSHSY and SAAADI. The CDR3 covers 12 residues. CDR3 sequence reads: CASSELAYGYTF. The CDR3 region has the DNA TGCGCCAGCAGTGAGTTGGCTTATGGCTACACCTTC.

This clone was counted once. This chain uses TRBV5-1 with TRBJ2-7; 7 positions agree with TRBD1. The junction had 3 bases not matched to a gene; V was cut back by 4 bases and J by 2 bases. The CDR3 runs to 13 residues. Germline V gives CDR1 SGHRS, CDR2 YFSETQ. DNA of the CDR3: TGCGCCAGCAGCCCTGGGACAGCCTACGAGCAGTACTTC. Translating gives CASSPGTAYEQYF.

This rearrangement joins TRBV30 to TRBJ1-2; TRBD1 might be the D (6 bases). This CDR3 spans 13 amino acids. V shed 6 bases and J shed 7 bases, with 18 bases lying between them. Germline V gives CDR1 GTSNPN, CDR2 SVGIG (reference sequence). CDR3 nucleotide sequence: TGTGCCTGCCCGAAGGGGGGGCGAGGTGGCTACACCTTC. Amino acids: CACPKGGRGGYTF.

The chain is built from TRBV11-2 and TRBJ2-1, with 8 bases that match TRBD2. From germline, CDR1 is SGHAT and CDR2 FQNNGV. The length of the CDR3 is 16 residues. V lost 1 base and J lost 2; bases outside the gene matches: 4. CDR3 coding DNA: TGTGCCAGCAGCTTAGGAACCGGGAGGGCCTACAATGAGCAGTTCTTC. This sequence encodes CASSLGTGRAYNEQFF.

The CDR3 loop is CASSLGGSGNTIYF. CDR3 nucleotides: TGTGCCAGCAGCCTTGGAGGGTCTGGAAACACCATATATTTT. J is TRBJ1-3 and V is TRBV5-4; D is unclear. Germline V lookup: CDR1 SGHNT, CDR2 YYREEE (reference sequence). V was clipped by 4 bases and J by 1 base, with 9 bases between them. CDR3 size: 14 residues.

Details on this clone: Mismatch with germline at one junction end may stem from a read error. The chain combines TRBV6-5 with TRBJ1-1; possibly TRBD1 for D (6 bases). The CDR3 is made up of 12 amino acids. Germline CDR1 reads MNHEY; CDR2 reads SVGAGI. The CDR3 coding sequence is TGTGCCAGCAGTTACTCTCCAGGGGAGGGTGTCTTT. It yields the protein CASSYSPGEGVF.

This chain connects TRBV10-2 to TRBJ2-2, with TRBD1 as a possible D gene (5 bases). V shed 7 bases and J shed 5 bases, with 11 bases lying between them. Germline assignment: CDR1 WSHSY and CDR2 SAAADI. The CDR3 runs 13 residues. CDR3 protein: CASTIGVTGELFF. CDR3 in DNA: TGCGCCAGCACCATAGGGGTAACCGGGGAGCTGTTTTTT.

CDR3 loop: CASRRQGNYGYTF. The DNA of the CDR3 is TGTGCCAGTAGGAGACAGGGGAACTATGGCTACACCTTC. The chain couples TRBV19 to TRBJ1-2; 8 bases line up with TRBD1. CDR1 is LNHDA, CDR2 SQIVND, per germline (reference sequence). Germline trimming cut 6 bases from V and 2 bases from J; bases unmatched to any gene: 2. The length of the CDR3 is 13 residues.

The V call is TRBV6-1, the J call TRBJ1-2; TRBD1 matches at 9 bases. Germline loops: CDR1 MNHNS, CDR2 SASEGT. The CDR3 length is 13 residues. J was trimmed by 5 bases and V by 7 bases; bases with no gene match: 5. The CDR3 sequence: CASMGQGLYGYTF. CDR3 nucleotides: TGTGCCAGCATGGGACAGGGATTGTATGGCTACACCTTC.

The chain uses TRBV6-5 and TRBJ2-6; D gene unclear. CDR1 and CDR2 from the germline V gene are MNHEY and SVGAGI. The CDR3 sequence is 15 residues long. The germline V and J ends were trimmed by 5 bases and 1 base, with 9 bases remaining between them. The CDR3 loop reads CASSSRRSGANVLTF. In DNA form, the CDR3 reads TGTGCCAGCAGTAGTAGGCGGTCTGGGGCCAACGTCCTGACTTTC.

This clone has a single count. V and J are TRBV11-2 and TRBJ2-7, with 7 positions matching TRBD1. In germline, CDR1 is SGHAT, CDR2 FQNNGV. The V gene end was trimmed by 0 bases and the J gene end by 3 bases; junction bases not matched to a gene: 2. The CDR3 has 14 amino acids. The CDR3 nucleotides are TGTGCCAGCAGCTTAGAGGGACAGATCTACGAGCAGTACTTC. This encodes CASSLEGQIYEQYF.

The DNA of the CDR3 is TGCAGCGCAGCCGGGACTACTAGCACAGATACGCAGTATTTT. It encodes CSAAGTTSTDTQYF. The chain recombines TRBV29-1 with TRBJ2-3, with TRBD2 matching 7 bases. The J segment lost 0 bases and the V segment lost 7 bases, leaving 7 bases of the junction unmatched. The germline CDR1 and CDR2 sequences are SQVTM and ANQGSEA. The CDR3 is 14 residues long.

The gene calls are TRBV7-3 and TRBJ2-2, with a tentative D call TRBD2 (5 bases). Trimming shortened V by 5 bases and J by 4 bases, and 14 bases separated the two germline ends. This CDR3 spans 15 amino acids. CDR1 SGHTA and CDR2 FQGTGA come from the germline V gene. CDR3 sequence: CASSLVSGFTGELFF. As DNA, the CDR3 is TGTGCCAGCAGCCTGGTATCGGGGTTCACCGGGGAGCTGTTTTTT.

The chain combines TRBV2 with TRBJ1-1, with D possibly matching TRBD1 (6 bases). V lost 5 bases to trimming and J lost 3 bases, with 10 bases between them. Per the germline V gene, CDR1 is SNHLY and CDR2 is FYNNEI. CDR3 length equals 13 residues. Here the CDR3 DNA reads TGTGCCAGCAGTCCAGGGGTGGACACTGAAGCTTTCTTT. Its protein product is CASSPGVDTEAFF. Based on the CDR3 plus reference TRBV2 and TRBJ1-1, the full variable domain is EPEVTQTPSHQVTQMGQEVILRCVPISNHLYFYWYRQILGQKVEFLVSFYNNEISEKSEIFDDQFSVERPDGSNFTLKIRSTKLEDSAMYFCASSPGVDTEAFFGQGTRLTVV.

This chain uses TRBV5-1 with TRBJ1-1; 8 nucleotides agree with TRBD1. V trimming: 4 bases; J trimming: 7 bases; junction bases outside the gene matches: 9. The CDR3 is made up of 14 amino acids. Germline V lookup: CDR1 SGHRS, CDR2 YFSETQ. DNA for the CDR3: TGCGCCAGCAGCCGACAGGGGCTCCGGCATGAAGCTTTCTTT. It codes for CASSRQGLRHEAFF.

The chain combines TRBV5-5 with TRBJ1-5; D is perhaps TRBD1 (5 bases). Germline V gives CDR1 SGHKS, CDR2 YYEKEE (reference sequence). CDR3 length equals 15 residues. The ends were cut back, 0 bases at V and 5 bases at J, with 12 bases in the middle. The CDR3 loop is CASSLEGLAYQPQHF. CDR3 nucleotide sequence: TGTGCCAGCAGCTTGGAGGGGTTGGCCTATCAGCCCCAGCATTTT.

This chain uses TRBV4-1 with TRBJ2-3; 9 nucleotides agree with TRBD2. Trimming at V came to 1 base and at J to 5 bases, leaving 7 bases not matched to a gene. CDR1 and CDR2 from the germline V gene are MGHRA and YSYEKL. CDR3 length equals 16 residues. CDR3 in amino acids: CASSQGAGGGEDTQYF. CDR3 coding DNA: TGCGCCAGCAGCCAAGGGGCGGGAGGGGGGGAAGATACGCAGTATTTT.

V usage is TRBV2 and J usage is TRBJ1-2; D might be TRBD1 (5 bases). This CDR3 has 12 amino acids. From germline, CDR1 is SNHLY and CDR2 FYNNEI. The ends were cut back, 6 bases at V and 3 bases at J, with 8 bases in the middle. The chain's CDR3 is CASSGGDYGYTF. The CDR3 region has the DNA TGTGCCAGCAGCGGGGGGGACTATGGCTACACCTTC.

V gene TRBV5-4 combines with J gene TRBJ2-6; D is possibly TRBD2 (5 bases). The CDR3 is made up of 17 amino acids. The germline V gene has CDR1 SGHNT and CDR2 YYREEE (reference sequence). Trimming took 1 base from V and 2 from J, leaving 13 bases between them. The CDR3 protein is CASSLPPASPGANVLTF. The CDR3 DNA reads TGTGCCAGCAGCTTGCCCCCGGCTAGCCCTGGGGCCAACGTCCTGACTTTC.

The chain is built from TRBV5-1 and TRBJ2-5, with 14 bases that match TRBD2. Looked up from germline, CDR1 is SGHRS and CDR2 is YFSETQ. Unmatched junction bases numbered 2, after V lost 1 base and J lost 3 bases. CDR3 length: 16 amino acids. DNA of the CDR3: TGCGCCAGCAGCTTGCAGGGACTAGCGGGAGAAGAGACCCAGTACTTC. This sequence encodes CASSLQGLAGEETQYF. Together with reference TRBV5-1 and TRBJ2-5, the CDR3 gives the full variable domain: KAGVTQTPRYLIKTRGQQVTLSCSPISGHRSVSWYQQTPGQGLQFLFEYFSETQRNKGNFPGRFSGRQFSNSRSEMNVSTLELGDSALYLCASSLQGLAGEETQYFGPGTRLLVL.

The genes are TRBV15 and TRBJ2-1; 8 bases are shared with TRBD2. Germline CDR1 reads LNHNV; CDR2 reads YYDKDF (reference sequence). There are 16 residues in the CDR3. With V trimmed by 0 bases and J by 8 bases, 9 bases remained unmatched. The CDR3 DNA is TGTGCCACCAGCAGAGACGGTAGCGGGATTGGGGATGAGCAGTTCTTC. Translated: CATSRDGSGIGDEQFF.

The V call is TRBV2, the J call TRBJ2-7, with 8 bases identical to TRBD1. Germline CDR1 and CDR2: SNHLY and FYNNEI. V lost 7 bases and J lost 2; bases outside the gene matches: 10. This CDR3 spans 15 amino acids. For the CDR3, the DNA is TGTGCCAGCAAAGAGACAGGGGCTTTAGCCTACGAGCAGTACTTC. Its translation is CASKETGALAYEQYF. Full variable domain (missing parts from reference TRBV2 and TRBJ2-7): EPEVTQTPSHQVTQMGQEVILRCVPISNHLYFYWYRQILGQKVEFLVSFYNNEISEKSEIFDDQFSVERPDGSNFTLKIRSTKLEDSAMYFCASKETGALAYEQYFGPGTRLTVT.

V is TRBV18 and J is TRBJ1-5, with TRBD1 as a possible D gene (6 bases). Between the trimmed V and J ends, which lost 5 bases and 4 bases, there was a span of 12 bases. The CDR3 runs to 14 residues. Germline CDR1 is KGHSH and CDR2 is LQKENI. The CDR3 DNA reads as TGTGCCAGCTCAACCACCCAGGGGAATCAGCCCCAGCATTTT. Protein sequence: CASSTTQGNQPQHF.

The V call is TRBV29-1, the J call TRBJ2-3, with 9 bases identical to TRBD2. CDR3 length: 16 residues. The V segment lost 7 bases and the J segment 0 bases; nucleotides outside the gene matches: 11. Germline V gene data show CDR1 as SQVTM and CDR2 as ANQGSEA. The CDR3 nucleotides read TGCAGCGCTGCGGGAGGGCTCGCCCGGAGCACAGATACGCAGTATTTT. Its translation is CSAAGGLARSTDTQYF.